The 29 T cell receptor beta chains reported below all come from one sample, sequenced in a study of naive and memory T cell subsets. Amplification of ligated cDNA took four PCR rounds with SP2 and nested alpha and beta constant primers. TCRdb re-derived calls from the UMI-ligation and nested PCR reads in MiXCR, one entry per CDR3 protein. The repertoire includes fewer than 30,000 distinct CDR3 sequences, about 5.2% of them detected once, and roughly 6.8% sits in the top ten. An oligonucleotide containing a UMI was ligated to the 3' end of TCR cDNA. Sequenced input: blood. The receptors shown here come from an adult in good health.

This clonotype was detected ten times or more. CDR3 region: CASYPTSGRDEQFF. DNA for the CDR3: TGTGCCAGCTACCCGACTAGCGGGAGGGATGAGCAGTTCTTC. V is TRBV12-3 or TRBV12-4 and J is TRBJ2-1, with 14 bases fitting TRBD2. The J segment lost 8 bases and the V segment lost 8 bases, leaving 5 bases of the junction unmatched. This CDR3 is built from 14 residues.

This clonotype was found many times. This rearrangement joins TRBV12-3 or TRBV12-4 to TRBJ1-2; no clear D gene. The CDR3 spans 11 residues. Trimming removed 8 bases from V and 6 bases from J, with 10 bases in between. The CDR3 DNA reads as TGTGCCAGCGGTACCACAGATGGCTACACCTTC. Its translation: CASGTTDGYTF.

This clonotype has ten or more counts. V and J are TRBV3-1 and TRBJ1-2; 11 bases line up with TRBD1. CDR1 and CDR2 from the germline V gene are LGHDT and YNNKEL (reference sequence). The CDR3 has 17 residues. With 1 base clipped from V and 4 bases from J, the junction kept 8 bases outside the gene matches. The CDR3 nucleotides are TGTGCCAGCAGCCAAGGCGGGACAGGGGGATCAGGCTATGGCTACACCTTC. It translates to CASSQGGTGGSGYGYTF.

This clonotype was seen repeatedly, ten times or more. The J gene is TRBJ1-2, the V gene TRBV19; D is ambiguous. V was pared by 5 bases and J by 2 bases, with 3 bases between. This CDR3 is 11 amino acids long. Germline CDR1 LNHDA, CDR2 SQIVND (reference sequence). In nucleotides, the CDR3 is TGTGCCAGTAGTGAAAACTATGGCTACACCTTC. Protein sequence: CASSENYGYTF.

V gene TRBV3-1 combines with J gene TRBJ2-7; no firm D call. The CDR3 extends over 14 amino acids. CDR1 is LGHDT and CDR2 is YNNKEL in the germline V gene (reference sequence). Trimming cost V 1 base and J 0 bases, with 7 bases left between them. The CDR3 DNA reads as TGTGCCAGCAGCCAAGTGTGGGACTCCTACGAGCAGTACTTC. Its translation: CASSQVWDSYEQYF.

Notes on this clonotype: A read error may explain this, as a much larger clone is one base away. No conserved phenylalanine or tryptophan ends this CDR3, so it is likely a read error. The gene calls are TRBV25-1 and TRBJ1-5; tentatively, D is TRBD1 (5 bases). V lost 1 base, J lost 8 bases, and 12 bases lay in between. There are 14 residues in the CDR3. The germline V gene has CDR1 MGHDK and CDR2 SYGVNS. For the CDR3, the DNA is TGTGCCAGCAGTGAATTAGGCAGGGTTGAGCCCCAGCATTCT. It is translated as CASSELGRVEPQHS.

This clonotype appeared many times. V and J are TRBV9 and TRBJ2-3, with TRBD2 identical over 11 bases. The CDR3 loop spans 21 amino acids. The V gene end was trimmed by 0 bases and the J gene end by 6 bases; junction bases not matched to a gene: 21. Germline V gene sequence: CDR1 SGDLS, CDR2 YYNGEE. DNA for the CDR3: TGTGCCAGCAGCGTAGTTTCTTCGAGGGATGGGCTAGCGGGAGGAGTGGATACGCAGTATTTT. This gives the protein CASSVVSSRDGLAGGVDTQYF. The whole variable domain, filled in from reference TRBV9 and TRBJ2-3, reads DSGVTQTPKHLITATGQRVTLRCSPRSGDLSVYWYQQSLDQGLQFLIQYYNGEERAKGNILERFSAQQFPDLHSELNLSSLELGDSALYFCASSVVSSRDGLAGGVDTQYFGPGTRLTVL.

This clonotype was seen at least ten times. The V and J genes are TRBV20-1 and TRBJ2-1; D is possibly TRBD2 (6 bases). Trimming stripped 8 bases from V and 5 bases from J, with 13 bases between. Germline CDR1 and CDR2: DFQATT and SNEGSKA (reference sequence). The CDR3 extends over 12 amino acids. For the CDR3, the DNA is TGCAGTTCTGGGGGGACCAACAATGAGCAGTTCTTC. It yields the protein CSSGGTNNEQFF.

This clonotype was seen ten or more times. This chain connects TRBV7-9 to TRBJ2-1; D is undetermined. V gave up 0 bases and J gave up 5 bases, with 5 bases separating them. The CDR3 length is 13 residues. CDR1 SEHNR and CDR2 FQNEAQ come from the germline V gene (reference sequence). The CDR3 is CASSLARNNEQFF. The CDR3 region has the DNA TGTGCCAGCAGCTTAGCACGGAACAATGAGCAGTTCTTC. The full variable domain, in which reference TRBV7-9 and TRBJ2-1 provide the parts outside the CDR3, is DTGVSQNPRHKITKRGQNVTFRCDPISEHNRLYWYRQTLGQGPEFLTYFQNEAQLEKSRLLSDRFSAERPKGSFSTLEIQRTEQGDSAMYLCASSLARNNEQFFGPGTRLTVL.

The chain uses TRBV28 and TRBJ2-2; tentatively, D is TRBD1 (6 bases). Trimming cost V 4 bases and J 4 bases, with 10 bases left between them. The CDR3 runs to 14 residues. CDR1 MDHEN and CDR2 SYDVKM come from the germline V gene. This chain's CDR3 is CASSYGTTTGELFF. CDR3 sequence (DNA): TGTGCCAGCAGTTACGGGACAACCACCGGGGAGCTGTTTTTT. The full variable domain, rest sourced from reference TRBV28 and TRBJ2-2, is DVKVTQSSRYLVKRTGEKVFLECVQDMDHENMFWYRQDPGLGLRLIYFSYDVKMKEKGDIPEGYSVSREKKERFSLILESASTNQTSMYLCASSYGTTTGELFFGEGSRLTVL.

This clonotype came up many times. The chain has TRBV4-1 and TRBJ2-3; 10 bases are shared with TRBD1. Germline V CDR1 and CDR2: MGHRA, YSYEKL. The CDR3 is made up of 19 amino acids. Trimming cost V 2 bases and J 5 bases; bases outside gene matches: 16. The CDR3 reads CASSQRLYKTGGAEDTQYF. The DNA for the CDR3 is TGCGCCAGCAGCCAAAGGCTTTATAAGACAGGGGGCGCGGAAGATACGCAGTATTTT.

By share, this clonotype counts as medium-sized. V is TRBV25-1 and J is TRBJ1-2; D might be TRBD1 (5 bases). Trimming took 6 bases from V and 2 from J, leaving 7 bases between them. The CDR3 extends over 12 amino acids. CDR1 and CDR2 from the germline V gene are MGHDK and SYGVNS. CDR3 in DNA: TGTGCCAGCAGGGACACCAACTATGGCTACACCTTC. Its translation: CASRDTNYGYTF.

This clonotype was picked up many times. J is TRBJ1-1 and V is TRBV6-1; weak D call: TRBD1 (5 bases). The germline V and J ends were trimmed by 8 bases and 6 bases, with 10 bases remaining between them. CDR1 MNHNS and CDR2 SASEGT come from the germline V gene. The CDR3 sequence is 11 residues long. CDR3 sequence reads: CASGWGSEAFF. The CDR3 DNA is TGTGCCAGCGGTTGGGGGTCTGAAGCTTTCTTT.

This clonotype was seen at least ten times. The CDR3 sequence: CASSSGWGRKSGANVLTF. Here the CDR3 DNA reads TGTGCCAGCAGCTCCGGGTGGGGGAGAAAATCTGGGGCCAACGTCCTGACTTTC. The chain recombines TRBV7-9 with TRBJ2-6; D is possibly TRBD1 or TRBD2 (5 bases each). CDR1 is SEHNR, CDR2 FQNEAQ, per germline (reference sequence). Trimming took off 4 bases at V and 1 base at J, with 17 bases between the two ends. This CDR3 region has 18 residues. Full variable domain (remainder filled in from reference TRBV7-9 and TRBJ2-6): DTGVSQNPRHKITKRGQNVTFRCDPISEHNRLYWYRQTLGQGPEFLTYFQNEAQLEKSRLLSDRFSAERPKGSFSTLEIQRTEQGDSAMYLCASSSGWGRKSGANVLTFGAGSRLTVL.

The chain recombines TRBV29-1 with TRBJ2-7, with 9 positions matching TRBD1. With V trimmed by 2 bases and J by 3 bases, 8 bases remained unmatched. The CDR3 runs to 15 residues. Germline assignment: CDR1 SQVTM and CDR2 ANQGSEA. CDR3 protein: CSVEFSGTGNYEQYF. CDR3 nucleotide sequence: TGCAGCGTTGAATTTTCCGGGACAGGGAACTACGAGCAGTACTTC.

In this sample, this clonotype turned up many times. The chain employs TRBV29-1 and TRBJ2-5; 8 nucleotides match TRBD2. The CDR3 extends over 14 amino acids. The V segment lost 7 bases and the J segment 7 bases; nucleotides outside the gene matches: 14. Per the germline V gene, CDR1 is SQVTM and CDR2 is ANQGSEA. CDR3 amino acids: CSALAGTSSGTQYF. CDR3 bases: TGCAGCGCCCTAGCGGGCACCAGCTCAGGGACCCAGTACTTC.

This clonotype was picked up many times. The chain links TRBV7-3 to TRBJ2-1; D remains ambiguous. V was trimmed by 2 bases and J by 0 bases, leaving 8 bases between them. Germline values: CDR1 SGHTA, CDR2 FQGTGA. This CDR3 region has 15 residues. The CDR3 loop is CASSLSQSSYNEQFF. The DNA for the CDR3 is TGTGCCAGCAGCTTATCCCAGAGCTCCTACAATGAGCAGTTCTTC.

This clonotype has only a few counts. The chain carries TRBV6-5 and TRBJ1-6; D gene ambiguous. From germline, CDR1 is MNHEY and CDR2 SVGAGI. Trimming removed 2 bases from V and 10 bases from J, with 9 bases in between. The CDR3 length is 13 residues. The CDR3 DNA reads TGTGCCAGCAGTTACGACGGTGGGTCACCCCTCCACTTT. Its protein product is CASSYDGGSPLHF.

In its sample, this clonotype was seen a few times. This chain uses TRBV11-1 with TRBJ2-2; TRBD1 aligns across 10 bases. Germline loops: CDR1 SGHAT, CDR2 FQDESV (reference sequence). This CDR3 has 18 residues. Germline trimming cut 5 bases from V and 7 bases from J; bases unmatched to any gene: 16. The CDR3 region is CASSAVSGTGVHRGELFF. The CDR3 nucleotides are TGTGCCAGCAGCGCCGTCTCCGGGACAGGGGTTCACCGCGGGGAGCTGTTTTTT.

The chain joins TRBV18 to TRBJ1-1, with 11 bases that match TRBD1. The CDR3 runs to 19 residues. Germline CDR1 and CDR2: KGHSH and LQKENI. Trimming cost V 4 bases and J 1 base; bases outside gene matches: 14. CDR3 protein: CASSQAPGQGARRNTEAFF. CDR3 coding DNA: TGTGCCAGCTCACAAGCACCCGGACAGGGGGCAAGGCGGAACACTGAAGCTTTCTTT. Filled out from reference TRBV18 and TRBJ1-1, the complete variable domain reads NAGVMQNPRHLVRRRGQEARLRCSPMKGHSHVYWYRQLPEEGLKFMVYLQKENIIDESGMPKERFSAEFPKEGPSILRIQQVVRGDSAAYFCASSQAPGQGARRNTEAFFGQGTRLTVV.

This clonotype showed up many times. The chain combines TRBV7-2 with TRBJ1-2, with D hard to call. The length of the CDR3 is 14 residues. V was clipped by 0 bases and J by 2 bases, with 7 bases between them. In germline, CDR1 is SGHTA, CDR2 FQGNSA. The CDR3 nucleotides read TGTGCCAGCAGCTTAGCGTCATGGAACTATGGCTACACCTTC. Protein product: CASSLASWNYGYTF. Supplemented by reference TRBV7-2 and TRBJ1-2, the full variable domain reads GAGVSQSPSNKVTEKGKDVELRCDPISGHTALYWYRQSLGQGLEFLIYFQGNSAPDKSGLPSDRFSAERTGGSVSTLTIQRTQQEDSAVYLCASSLASWNYGYTFGSGTRLTVV.

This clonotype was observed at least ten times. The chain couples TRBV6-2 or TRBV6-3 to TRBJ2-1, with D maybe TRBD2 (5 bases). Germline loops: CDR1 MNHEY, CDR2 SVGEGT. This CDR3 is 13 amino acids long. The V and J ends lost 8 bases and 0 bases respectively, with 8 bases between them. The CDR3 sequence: CASQRDSYNEQFF. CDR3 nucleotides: TGTGCCAGCCAGAGGGACTCCTACAATGAGCAGTTCTTC.

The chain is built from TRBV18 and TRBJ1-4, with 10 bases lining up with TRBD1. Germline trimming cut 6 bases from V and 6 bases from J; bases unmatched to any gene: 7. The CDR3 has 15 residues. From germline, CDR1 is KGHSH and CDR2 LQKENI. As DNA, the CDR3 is TGTGCCAGCTCCCTCCTCGGACAGGGGGATGAAAAACTGTTTTTT. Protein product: CASSLLGQGDEKLFF. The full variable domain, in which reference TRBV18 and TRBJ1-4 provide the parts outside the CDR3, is NAGVMQNPRHLVRRRGQEARLRCSPMKGHSHVYWYRQLPEEGLKFMVYLQKENIIDESGMPKERFSAEFPKEGPSILRIQQVVRGDSAAYFCASSLLGQGDEKLFFGSGTQLSVL.

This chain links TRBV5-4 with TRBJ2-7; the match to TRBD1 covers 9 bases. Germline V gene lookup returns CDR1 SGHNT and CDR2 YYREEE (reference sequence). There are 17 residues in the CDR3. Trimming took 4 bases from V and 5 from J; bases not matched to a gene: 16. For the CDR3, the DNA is TGTGCCAGCAGCAGGTCATTAACAGGGGGCGGACGGGACGAGCAGTACTTC. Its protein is CASSRSLTGGGRDEQYF.

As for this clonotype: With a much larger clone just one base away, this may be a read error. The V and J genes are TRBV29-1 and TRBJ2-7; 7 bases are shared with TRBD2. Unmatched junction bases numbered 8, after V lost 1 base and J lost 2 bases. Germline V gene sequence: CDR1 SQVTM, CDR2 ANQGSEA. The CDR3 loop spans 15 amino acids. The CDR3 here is CSVEVGSGCTYEQYF. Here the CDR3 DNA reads TGCAGCGTTGAAGTCGGTAGCGGGTGTACCTACGAGCAGTACTTC.

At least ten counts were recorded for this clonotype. The CDR3 is CSARRPGLPENQPQHF. The DNA of the CDR3 is TGCAGTGCTAGAAGACCGGGGCTGCCAGAGAATCAGCCCCAGCATTTT. V usage is TRBV20-1 and J usage is TRBJ1-5, with a tentative D call TRBD1 (5 bases). This CDR3 region has 16 residues. The V end lost 2 bases, the J end lost 4 bases, and 18 bases lay between the germline ends. Looked up from germline, CDR1 is DFQATT and CDR2 is SNEGSKA (reference sequence).

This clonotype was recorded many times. CDR3 DNA: TGCAGCGTTGGGCTAGCGGCGAACACCGGGGAGCTGTTTTTT. Its protein product is CSVGLAANTGELFF. The rearrangement joins TRBV29-1 to TRBJ2-2, with 7 bases matching TRBD2. Trimming cost V 4 bases and J 0 bases; bases outside gene matches: 2. The germline CDR1 and CDR2 sequences are SQVTM and ANQGSEA. CDR3 length equals 14 residues.

CDR3 bases: TGTGCCAGCAGGCGACAGGGGGCGTCCCTTGGGGCCCAGTACTTC. Its translation is CASRRQGASLGAQYF. V and J are TRBV27 and TRBJ2-5, with TRBD1 matching 10 bases. Per germline, CDR1 MNHEY and CDR2 SMNVEV (reference sequence). CDR3 length: 15 residues. V dropped 6 bases and J dropped 9; count of bases not matched to a gene: 13.

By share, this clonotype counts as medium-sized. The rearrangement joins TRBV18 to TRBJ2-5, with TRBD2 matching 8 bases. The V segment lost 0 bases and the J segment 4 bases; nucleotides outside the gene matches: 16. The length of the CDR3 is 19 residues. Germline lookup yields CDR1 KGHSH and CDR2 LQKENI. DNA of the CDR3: TGTGCCAGCTCACCACCGAAAACTCGGGAGGGAAGAAGGAGAGAGACCCAGTACTTC. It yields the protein CASSPPKTREGRRRETQYF. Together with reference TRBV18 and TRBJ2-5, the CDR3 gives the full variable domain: NAGVMQNPRHLVRRRGQEARLRCSPMKGHSHVYWYRQLPEEGLKFMVYLQKENIIDESGMPKERFSAEFPKEGPSILRIQQVVRGDSAAYFCASSPPKTREGRRRETQYFGPGTRLLVL.